These 29 T cell receptor beta chains came from one sample sequenced in a study of blood T cell repertoires in COVID-19. Sequencing used immunoSEQ multiplex PCR; TCRdb keeps in-frame clones, though not all of them. The profile shows 160,000 or so clones, 88% of them singletons. The sequencing input was PBMCs or T cells enriched from blood (not recorded which). These receptors were taken from a woman between 45 and 65 years old who had recovered from COVID-19.

The V call is TRBV5-1, the J call TRBJ1-2; D gene uncertain. The germline gives CDR1 SGHRS, CDR2 YFSETQ. V lost 4 bases and J 4 bases, leaving 17 bases between the germline ends. CDR3 length: 15 amino acids. The CDR3 DNA sequence: TGCGCCAGCAGCGAACTGGCGGGGTCGGCCTATGGCTACACCTTC. Its translation is CASSELAGSAYGYTF.

This chain connects TRBV30 to TRBJ2-7; D may be TRBD2 (6 bases). Trimming took 4 bases from V and 4 from J, leaving 17 bases between them. Germline V gene lookup returns CDR1 GTSNPN and CDR2 SVGIG (reference sequence). This CDR3 comprises 14 residues. This CDR3 reads CAWIRVLGGYEQYF. The CDR3, as DNA: TGTGCCTGGATTAGGGTGCTTGGGGGGTACGAGCAGTACTTC.

The chain's CDR3 is CASSEAPGGAPGGYTF. The CDR3 DNA follows: TGTGCCAGCAGTGAAGCCCCGGGGGGCGCCCCGGGTGGCTACACCTTC. This sequence joins TRBV6-1 and TRBJ1-2, with D tentatively TRBD1 (6 bases). V was clipped by 0 bases and J by 7 bases, with 18 bases between them. The CDR3 runs to 16 residues. Germline lookup yields CDR1 MNHNS and CDR2 SASEGT.

This chain links TRBV5-4 with TRBJ2-3; 15 positions agree with TRBD2. CDR1 is SGHNT and CDR2 is YYREEE in the germline V gene (reference sequence). The CDR3 covers 19 residues. Losses at the gene ends were 3 bases for V and 4 bases for J; bases not matched to a gene: 12. Written as DNA, the CDR3 is TGTGCCAGCAGCTCCCTCGGACTAGCGGGGGGGAGTCGGGCAGATACGCAGTATTTT. The encoded protein is CASSSLGLAGGSRADTQYF.

This chain uses TRBV19 with TRBJ1-5; a possible D gene is TRBD1 (5 bases). This CDR3 comprises 16 residues. The V and J ends lost 3 bases and 6 bases respectively, with 18 bases between them. CDR1 LNHDA and CDR2 SQIVND come from the germline V gene (reference sequence). As DNA, the CDR3 is TGTGCCAGTAGTATCGGTCCCGGAGGGGAAGGTCAGCCCCAGCATTTT. Encoded protein: CASSIGPGGEGQPQHF.

V usage is TRBV6-5 and J usage is TRBJ1-6; no firm D call. Germline CDR1 reads MNHEY; CDR2 reads SVGAGI. Trimming took off 7 bases at V and 10 bases at J, with 17 bases between the two ends. CDR3 size: 14 residues. The CDR3 sequence: CASTGEARGSPLHF. Here the CDR3 DNA reads TGTGCCAGCACCGGCGAAGCTCGCGGCTCACCCCTCCACTTT.

V and J are TRBV28 and TRBJ1-1; 8 nucleotides line up with TRBD1. This CDR3 has 17 residues. The trim removed 3 bases at V and 5 bases at J, leaving 14 bases unmatched. The germline CDR1 and CDR2 sequences are MDHEN and SYDVKM. Here the CDR3 reads CASSFPDRGKVSTEAFF. DNA for the CDR3: TGTGCCAGCAGTTTCCCTGACAGGGGCAAAGTAAGTACTGAAGCTTTCTTT.

This chain uses TRBV15 with TRBJ1-3; D is possibly TRBD1 (6 bases). This CDR3 has 15 residues. Germline lookup yields CDR1 LNHNV and CDR2 YYDKDF (reference sequence). Trimming left V 3 bases short and J 8 bases short, with 17 bases between. In DNA, the CDR3 is TGTGCCACCAGCAGTCCGACAGGTTGGGGGCACACCATATATTTT. Its protein is CATSSPTGWGHTIYF.

The rearrangement uses TRBV5-1 and TRBJ2-5; weak D call: TRBD2 (6 bases). Trimming removed 1 base at V and 8 bases at J, with 15 bases between. Germline V lookup: CDR1 SGHRS, CDR2 YFSETQ. The CDR3 consists of 14 residues. Written as DNA, the CDR3 is TGCGCCAGCAGCTTGCTGGAGGGAAGGGGAACCCAGTACTTC. It yields the protein CASSLLEGRGTQYF.

Note on this clone: This sample includes further DNA sequences coding for the same CDR3. The chain couples TRBV9 to TRBJ1-2; 8 bases are a match to TRBD1. In germline, CDR1 is SGDLS, CDR2 YYNGEE. CDR3 length equals 15 residues. V dropped 0 bases and J dropped 2; count of bases not matched to a gene: 3. The CDR3 region is CASSVAGTGNYGYTF. The CDR3 DNA sequence: TGTGCCAGCAGCGTAGCAGGGACAGGAAACTATGGCTACACCTTC.

The V call is TRBV7-2, the J call TRBJ2-7, with D maybe TRBD1 (6 bases). The CDR3 contains 14 residues. V lost 1 base and J 2 bases, leaving 9 bases between the germline ends. From germline, CDR1 is SGHTA and CDR2 FQGNSA. The CDR3 spells CASSLGGQAYEQYF. CDR3 nucleotides: TGTGCCAGCAGCTTAGGGGGACAAGCCTACGAGCAGTACTTC. Complete variable domain (other parts from reference TRBV7-2 and TRBJ2-7): GAGVSQSPSNKVTEKGKDVELRCDPISGHTALYWYRQSLGQGLEFLIYFQGNSAPDKSGLPSDRFSAERTGGSVSTLTIQRTQQEDSAVYLCASSLGGQAYEQYFGPGTRLTVT.

This rearrangement joins TRBV2 to TRBJ1-5; the D is unclear. Germline V gene lookup returns CDR1 SNHLY and CDR2 FYNNEI. The CDR3 has 14 residues. Trimming removed 3 bases from V and 7 bases from J, with 13 bases in between. The CDR3 protein is CASSDFGGHQPQHF. CDR3 sequence (DNA): TGTGCCAGCAGTGATTTTGGTGGCCACCAGCCCCAGCATTTT.

This chain uses TRBV9 with TRBJ2-1; tentatively, D is TRBD1 (5 bases). Trimming removed 1 base from V and 7 bases from J, with 15 bases in between. CDR3 length: 15 residues. Germline CDR1 reads SGDLS; CDR2 reads YYNGEE. The CDR3 DNA sequence: TGTGCCAGCAGCGTAAACCAGGGTTTTTTAAATGAGCAGTTCTTC. Its translation: CASSVNQGFLNEQFF.

This clone was seen only a few times. The CDR3 sequence is CASSQDPLTGYGYTF. CDR3 nucleotide sequence: TGCGCCAGCAGCCAAGATCCGCTTACGGGGTATGGCTACACCTTC. The chain couples TRBV4-1 to TRBJ1-2; unclear D gene. Trimming pared 0 bases from V and 5 bases from J, leaving 13 bases between. The CDR3 is made up of 15 amino acids. Germline CDR1 MGHRA, CDR2 YSYEKL.

CDR3 DNA sequence: TGTGCCAGCAGATCGACAGGGGAGCCTGAAGCTTTCTTT. This sequence encodes CASRSTGEPEAFF. V and J are TRBV7-9 and TRBJ1-1; 8 nucleotides line up with TRBD1. With 6 bases clipped from V and 6 bases from J, the junction kept 6 bases outside the gene matches. The germline V gene encodes CDR1 SEHNR and CDR2 FQNEAQ (reference sequence). The CDR3 runs 13 residues.

The CDR3: CATSRHRGEGGQPQHF. CDR3 nucleotide sequence: TGTGCCACCAGCAGGCACCGGGGGGAGGGGGGTCAGCCCCAGCATTTT. The rearrangement joins TRBV15 to TRBJ1-5; the D gene is possibly TRBD1 (6 bases). The V end lost 3 bases, the J end lost 6 bases, and 18 bases lay between the germline ends. The CDR3 consists of 16 residues. Germline V gene sequence: CDR1 LNHNV, CDR2 YYDKDF (reference sequence).

The chain uses TRBV29-1 and TRBJ1-1; no clear D. CDR1 SQVTM and CDR2 ANQGSEA come from the germline V gene. Trimming took 7 bases from V and 7 from J, leaving 19 bases between them. The CDR3 consists of 13 residues. The DNA of the CDR3 is TGCAGCGCCCCGACTCCGAATAAGTTTGAAGCTTTCTTT. Residues: CSAPTPNKFEAFF.

The gene calls are TRBV2 and TRBJ1-3; the D is unclear. Germline values: CDR1 SNHLY, CDR2 FYNNEI. V lost 4 bases and J lost 2, with 12 bases in between. The CDR3 sequence is 15 residues long. In nucleotides, the CDR3 is TGTGCCAGCAGTGCTGGGTTTGGAGCTGGAAACACCATATATTTT. Protein: CASSAGFGAGNTIYF.

This clone was counted only a few times. This sequence joins TRBV7-2 and TRBJ2-1, with 7 bases matching TRBD2. The CDR3 consists of 13 residues. The germline V gene has CDR1 SGHTA and CDR2 FQGNSA. Losses at the gene ends were 1 base for V and 14 bases for J; bases not matched to a gene: 8. CDR3 loop: CASSLVRTREEFF. The CDR3 DNA reads as TGTGCCAGCAGCTTAGTCAGGACTAGGGAGGAGTTCTTC.

This chain joins TRBV9 and TRBJ1-1, with D possibly matching TRBD1 (5 bases). This CDR3 spans 14 amino acids. V gave up 2 bases and J gave up 1 base, with 9 bases separating them. Germline CDR1 SGDLS, CDR2 YYNGEE. The CDR3 here is CASSVGQRNTEAFF. The DNA for the CDR3 is TGTGCCAGCAGCGTGGGGCAGAGGAACACTGAAGCTTTCTTT.

The rearrangement links TRBV19 to TRBJ1-1; 11 positions match TRBD1. The V segment lost 2 bases and the J segment 8 bases; nucleotides outside the gene matches: 7. Germline CDR1 LNHDA, CDR2 SQIVND (reference sequence). The CDR3 extends over 15 amino acids. As DNA, the CDR3 is TGTGCCAGTAGTATATGGGACAGGGGGTCAATAGAAGCTTTCTTT. Protein: CASSIWDRGSIEAFF. Full variable domain (remainder filled in from reference TRBV19 and TRBJ1-1): DGGITQSPKYLFRKEGQNVTLSCEQNLNHDAMYWYRQDPGQGLRLIYYSQIVNDFQKGDIAEGYSVSREKKESFPLTVTSAQKNPTAFYLCASSIWDRGSIEAFFGQGTRLTVV.

The chain couples TRBV6-5 to TRBJ2-5; D not resolved. V was shortened by 6 bases and J by 5 bases, with 7 bases between the two germline ends. This CDR3 is 11 amino acids long. CDR1 is MNHEY and CDR2 is SVGAGI in the germline V gene. CDR3 region: CASRRLETQYF. DNA of the CDR3: TGTGCCAGCAGGCGCCTGGAGACCCAGTACTTC.

The chain couples TRBV5-1 to TRBJ2-2; D uncertain. Trimming removed 0 bases at V and 0 bases at J, with 3 bases between. Germline values: CDR1 SGHRS, CDR2 YFSETQ. The CDR3 is 14 amino acids. CDR3 region: CASSLDTNTGELFF. In nucleotides, the CDR3 is TGCGCCAGCAGCTTGGACACGAACACCGGGGAGCTGTTTTTT. Complete variable domain (other parts from reference TRBV5-1 and TRBJ2-2): KAGVTQTPRYLIKTRGQQVTLSCSPISGHRSVSWYQQTPGQGLQFLFEYFSETQRNKGNFPGRFSGRQFSNSRSEMNVSTLELGDSALYLCASSLDTNTGELFFGEGSRLTVL.

The chain couples TRBV19 to TRBJ2-2; the D gene is possibly TRBD1 (5 bases). This CDR3 region has 14 residues. Germline CDR1 and CDR2: LNHDA and SQIVND (reference sequence). Trimming took off 7 bases at V and 5 bases at J, with 14 bases between the two ends. CDR3 DNA: TGTGCCAGTATCGGGCAGGGCGGAACCGGGGAGCTGTTTTTT. This encodes CASIGQGGTGELFF.

V usage is TRBV5-6 and J usage is TRBJ2-3, with TRBD2 matching 9 bases. The J segment lost 3 bases and the V segment lost 4 bases, leaving 9 bases of the junction unmatched. The CDR3 contains 16 residues. Germline V gives CDR1 SGHDT, CDR2 YYEEEE. The CDR3, as DNA: TGTGCCAGCAGCGTGTTCGCTAGCGGGGTTACAGATACGCAGTATTTT. Protein: CASSVFASGVTDTQYF.

This chain uses TRBV18 with TRBJ1-1, with D perhaps TRBD1 (6 bases). The CDR3 totals 14 residues. The germline V and J ends were trimmed by 1 base and 4 bases, with 10 bases remaining between them. CDR1 and CDR2 from the germline V gene are KGHSH and LQKENI. CDR3 protein: CASSPQGGGTEAFF. The DNA for the CDR3 is TGTGCCAGCTCACCACAGGGAGGGGGCACTGAAGCTTTCTTT. Full variable domain (rest looked up from reference TRBV18 and TRBJ1-1): NAGVMQNPRHLVRRRGQEARLRCSPMKGHSHVYWYRQLPEEGLKFMVYLQKENIIDESGMPKERFSAEFPKEGPSILRIQQVVRGDSAAYFCASSPQGGGTEAFFGQGTRLTVV.

The V and J genes are TRBV19 and TRBJ2-1; maybe TRBD2 (5 bases). The CDR3 runs 15 residues. Trimming took 7 bases from V and 7 from J, leaving 20 bases between them. Germline loops: CDR1 LNHDA, CDR2 SQIVND (reference sequence). The CDR3 DNA reads as TGTGCCAGTACTAGACGACTGGAGACTACTAATGAGCAGTTCTTC. It yields the protein CASTRRLETTNEQFF.

The table lists this clone with a count of one. The V and J genes are TRBV9 and TRBJ1-5; tentative D call: TRBD1 (5 bases). CDR1 is SGDLS, CDR2 YYNGEE, per germline. The CDR3 has 14 amino acids. V was shortened by 0 bases and J by 4 bases, with 8 bases between the two germline ends. The CDR3, as DNA: TGTGCCAGCAGCGTAGACCCAGGGAATCAGCCCCAGCATTTT. Translation gives CASSVDPGNQPQHF. The full variable domain, with the rest looked up from reference TRBV9 and TRBJ1-5, is DSGVTQTPKHLITATGQRVTLRCSPRSGDLSVYWYQQSLDQGLQFLIQYYNGEERAKGNILERFSAQQFPDLHSELNLSSLELGDSALYFCASSVDPGNQPQHFGDGTRLSIL.

The chain couples TRBV19 to TRBJ1-1; 8 bases fit TRBD1. The germline gives CDR1 LNHDA, CDR2 SQIVND (reference sequence). With V trimmed by 6 bases and J by 4 bases, 7 bases remained unmatched. The CDR3 contains 14 residues. CDR3 protein: CASRWTGRGTEAFF. CDR3 nucleotides: TGTGCCAGTAGATGGACAGGGCGGGGCACTGAAGCTTTCTTT. The variable domain in full, with the rest retrieved from reference TRBV19 and TRBJ1-1, is DGGITQSPKYLFRKEGQNVTLSCEQNLNHDAMYWYRQDPGQGLRLIYYSQIVNDFQKGDIAEGYSVSREKKESFPLTVTSAQKNPTAFYLCASRWTGRGTEAFFGQGTRLTVV.